This T cell receptor (beta chain) is drawn from a study of OX40 agonist ivuxolimab in advanced cancers. Researchers took blood at baseline, on cycle 4 day 1, and on cycle 7 day 1. Repertoires were generated with immunoSEQ multiplex PCR, while TCRdb's copy carries only in-frame clones and drops some. Among 100,000 or so clones listed, roughly 94% were seen once. This CDR3 contains 13 residues. V lost 5 bases and J 4 bases, leaving 11 bases between the germline ends. Germline lookup yields CDR1 SGHAT and CDR2 FQNNGV. Whole-study results and caveats: Circulating CD4+ and CD8+ T cells showed clonal expansion by week 6 at 0.1 to 3.0 mg/kg.

Concerning this clone: Its antigen is not known.

This material consisted of CD4+ or CD8+ T cells sorted from blood, taken in a trial of the OX40 agonist ivuxolimab. The source of this sequence is an adult with an advanced solid tumor such as melanoma, head and neck, liver or kidney cancer. The J gene is TRBJ1-1, the V gene TRBV11-2, with D perhaps TRBD1 (5 bases). Here the CDR3 reads CASSQNRFTEAFF. In DNA, the CDR3 is TGTGCCAGCAGCCAGAACAGGTTCACTGAAGCTTTCTTT.